This is a list of T cell receptor beta chains from one sample in a study of T cells in Graves' hyperthyroidism and ophthalmopathy. Each CDR3 protein gets one entry after TCRdb re-called the multiplex PCR reads with MiXCR. This table holds about 290,000 distinct CDR3 sequences, 13% found once. The sample consisted of blood. The receptors were sampled from a woman aged 25-40 years with Graves' hyperthyroidism that later progressed to Graves' ophthalmopathy. Both conserved end residues are part of each CDR3. D genes are given only for firm matches. Only some rows state a clone size, as once, few, many or a class for expanded clones.

TGCGCCAGCAGCCTGACACTAGCTAGCTACAATGAGCAGTTCTTC CASSLTLASYNEQFF TRBJ2-1 TRBV4-3 many NA
TGTGCCTGGAGCAGAAATGAAAAACTGTTTTTT CAWSRNEKLFF TRBJ1-4 TRBV30 many NA
TGTGCCAGCAGCTTGGAACTAGGCAGAGAGACCCAGTACTTC CASSLELGRETQYF TRBJ2-5 TRBV5-4 many NA
TGTGCCAGCAGTTTTTTGACTAGCGGGAGGGCCGATGAGCAGTTCTTC CASSFLTSGRADEQFF TRBJ2-1 TRBV27 many TRBD2
TGTGCCAGCAGTGAAGCCGGGTCCCGCGTCTGGTTTGGCTACACCTTC CASSEAGSRVWFGYTF TRBJ1-2 TRBV6-1 NA NA
TGTGCCAGCATTCTGCTAGCGGGGCAAAACAATGAGCAGTTCTTC CASILLAGQNNEQFF TRBJ2-1 TRBV6-1 many TRBD2
TGCGCCAGCAGTGAGGGCTACTCAACTAATGAAAAACTGTTTTTT CASSEGYSTNEKLFF TRBJ1-4 TRBV10-2 few NA
TGCAGTGCTACTCCGAACGCAGGGATTAATGAAAAACTGTTTTTT CSATPNAGINEKLFF TRBJ1-4 TRBV20-1 few NA
TGTGCCAGCAGCTTATTCGGGAGGGCCGGAGATACGCAGTATTTT CASSLFGRAGDTQYF TRBJ2-3 TRBV7-3 many TRBD2
TGTGCCAGCAGTTACTCACCGGGGTTGGCTTACGAGCAGTACTTC CASSYSPGLAYEQYF TRBJ2-7 TRBV7-2 many NA
TGTGCCTGGTCGACTGGACAGATTCAGTACTTC CAWSTGQIQYF TRBJ2-4 TRBV30 many NA
TGTGCCAGCAGCGTAGGGCTAGCGAGCAATGAGCAGTTCTTC CASSVGLASNEQFF TRBJ2-1 TRBV9 NA NA
TGTGCCAGCAGTGAACCCGGAGATATATCAAAAGAGACCCAGTACTTC CASSEPGDISKETQYF TRBJ2-5 TRBV6-1 many NA
TGCAGTGCTAGAGATCTTTGGGACAGCAGTAGCTTTAACACAGATACGCAGTATTTT CSARDLWDSSSFNTDTQYF TRBJ2-3 TRBV20-1 many TRBD1
TGCGCCAGCAGCTGGGACACGTTCTACGAGCAGTACTTC CASSWDTFYEQYF TRBJ2-7 TRBV5-1 many NA
TGTGCCAGCAGTCTATGGGGACTAGCGGGAGTCTCCGACGAGCAGTACTTC CASSLWGLAGVSDEQYF TRBJ2-7 TRBV6-1 many TRBD2